This TCR beta chain was documented in a study of blood T cell repertoires in COVID-19. Study as a whole: From the United States, Italy and Spain came samples of acute and convalescent COVID-19. Nucleic acid was either cDNA or gDNA, and it came from T cells, B-cell-depleted T cells, or PBMCs.

This CDR3 is 17 amino acids long. Germline V gene data show CDR1 as MGHRA and CDR2 as YSYEKL. V was clipped by 1 base and J by 4 bases; unmatched bases: 8. As originally analysed: Reference gene primer amplification yielded estimated nucleated cell counts. Generated by immunoSEQ multiplex PCR, the TCRdb table keeps only in-frame clones and is missing some. V and J calls and clone size are as listed in that table; D and trimming were resolved from the DNA. The top ten clones hold approximately 47% of a sample with 25,000 to 35,000 clones, 80% of them seen once. The sequence was obtained from a woman aged 70 to 79 with acute or convalescent COVID-19. Sequenced input: peripheral blood. The chain carries TRBV4-1 and TRBJ2-2; TRBD1 aligns across 8 bases. The DNA of the CDR3 is TGCGCCAGCAGCCAAGTCATACAGGGGGGAGGCACCGGGGAGCTGTTTTTT. Protein sequence: CASSQVIQGGGTGELFF.